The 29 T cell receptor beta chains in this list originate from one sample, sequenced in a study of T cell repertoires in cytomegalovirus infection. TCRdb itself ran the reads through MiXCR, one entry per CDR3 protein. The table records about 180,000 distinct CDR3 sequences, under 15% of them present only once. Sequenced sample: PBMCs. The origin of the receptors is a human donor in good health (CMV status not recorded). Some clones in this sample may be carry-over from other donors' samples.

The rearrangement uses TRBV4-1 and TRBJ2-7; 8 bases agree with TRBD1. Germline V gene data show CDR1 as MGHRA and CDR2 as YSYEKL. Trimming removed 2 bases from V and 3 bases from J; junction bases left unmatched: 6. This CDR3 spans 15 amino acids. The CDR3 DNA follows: TGCGCCAGCAGCCAAAGGACAGGGAAGATCTACGAGCAGTACTTC. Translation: CASSQRTGKIYEQYF.

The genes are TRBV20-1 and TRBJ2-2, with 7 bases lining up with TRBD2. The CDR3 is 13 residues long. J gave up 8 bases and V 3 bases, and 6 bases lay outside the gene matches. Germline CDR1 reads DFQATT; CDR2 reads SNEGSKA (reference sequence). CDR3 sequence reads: CSARRLAPGELFF. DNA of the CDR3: TGCAGTGCTAGGAGACTAGCCCCGGGGGAGCTGTTTTTT.

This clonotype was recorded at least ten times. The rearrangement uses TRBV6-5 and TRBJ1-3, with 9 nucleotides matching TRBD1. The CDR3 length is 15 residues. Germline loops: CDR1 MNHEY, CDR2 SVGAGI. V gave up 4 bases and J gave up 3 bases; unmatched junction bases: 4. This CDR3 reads CASSSRDRDGNTIYF. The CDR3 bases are TGTGCCAGCAGTTCGCGGGACAGGGATGGAAACACCATATATTTT.

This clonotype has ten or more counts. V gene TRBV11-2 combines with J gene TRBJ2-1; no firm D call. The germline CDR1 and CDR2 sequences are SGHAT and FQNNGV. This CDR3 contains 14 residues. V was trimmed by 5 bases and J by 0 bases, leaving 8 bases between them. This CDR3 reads CASSTGVSYNEQFF. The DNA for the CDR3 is TGTGCCAGCAGCACCGGCGTCTCCTACAATGAGCAGTTCTTC. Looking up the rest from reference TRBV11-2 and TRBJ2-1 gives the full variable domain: EAGVAQSPRYKIIEKRQSVAFWCNPISGHATLYWYQQILGQGPKLLIQFQNNGVVDDSQLPKDRFSAERLKGVDSTLKIQPAKLEDSAVYLCASSTGVSYNEQFFGPGTRLTVL.

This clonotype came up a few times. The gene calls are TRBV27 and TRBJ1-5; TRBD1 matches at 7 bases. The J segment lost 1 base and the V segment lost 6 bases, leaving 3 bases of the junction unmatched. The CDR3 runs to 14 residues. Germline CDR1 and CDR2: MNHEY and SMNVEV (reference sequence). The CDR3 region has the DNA TGTGCCAGCAGCGGGACAGTCAGCAATCAGCCCCAGCATTTT. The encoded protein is CASSGTVSNQPQHF.

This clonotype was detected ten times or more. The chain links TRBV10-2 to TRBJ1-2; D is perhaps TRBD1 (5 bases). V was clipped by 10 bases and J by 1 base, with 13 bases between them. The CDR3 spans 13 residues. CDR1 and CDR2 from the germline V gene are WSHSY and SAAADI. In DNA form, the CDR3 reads TGCGCCACCTCAGGGTTAAGTAACTATGGCTACACCTTC. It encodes CATSGLSNYGYTF.

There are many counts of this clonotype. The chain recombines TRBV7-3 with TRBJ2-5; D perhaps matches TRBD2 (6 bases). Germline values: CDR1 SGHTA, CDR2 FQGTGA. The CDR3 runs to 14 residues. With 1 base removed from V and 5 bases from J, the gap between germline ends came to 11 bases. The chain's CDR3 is CASSLMAGKETQYF. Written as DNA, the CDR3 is TGTGCCAGCAGCTTAATGGCGGGGAAGGAGACCCAGTACTTC.

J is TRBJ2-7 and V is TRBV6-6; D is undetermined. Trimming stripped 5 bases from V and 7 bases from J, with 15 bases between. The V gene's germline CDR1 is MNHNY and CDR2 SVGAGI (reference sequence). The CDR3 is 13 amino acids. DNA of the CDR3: TGTGCCAGCAGTCCCCCCGATCCCGGGGAGCAGTACTTC. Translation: CASSPPDPGEQYF.

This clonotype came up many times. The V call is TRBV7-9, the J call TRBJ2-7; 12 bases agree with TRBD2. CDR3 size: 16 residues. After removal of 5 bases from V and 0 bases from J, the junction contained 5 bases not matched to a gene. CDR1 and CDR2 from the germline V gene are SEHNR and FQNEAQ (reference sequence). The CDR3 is CASSLGLAGVSYEQYF. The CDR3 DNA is TGTGCCAGCAGCCTGGGACTAGCGGGTGTCTCCTACGAGCAGTACTTC.

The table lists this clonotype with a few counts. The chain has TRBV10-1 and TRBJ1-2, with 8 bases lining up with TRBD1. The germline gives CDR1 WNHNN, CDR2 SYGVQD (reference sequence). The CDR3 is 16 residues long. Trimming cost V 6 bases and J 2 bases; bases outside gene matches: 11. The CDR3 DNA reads TGCGCCAGCAGACGATTGAGGACAGGGCCAAACTATGGCTACACCTTC. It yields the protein CASRRLRTGPNYGYTF.

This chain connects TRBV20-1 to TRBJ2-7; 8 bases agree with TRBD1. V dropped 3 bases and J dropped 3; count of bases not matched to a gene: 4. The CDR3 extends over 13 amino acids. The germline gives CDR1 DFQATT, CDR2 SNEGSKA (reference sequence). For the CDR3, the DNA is TGCAGTGCTAGGGACAGGGAAGACTACGAGCAGTACTTC. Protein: CSARDREDYEQYF.

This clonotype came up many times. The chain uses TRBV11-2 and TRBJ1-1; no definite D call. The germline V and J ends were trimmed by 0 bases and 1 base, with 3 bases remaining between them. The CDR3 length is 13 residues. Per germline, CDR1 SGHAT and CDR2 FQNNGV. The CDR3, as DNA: TGTGCCAGCAGCTTAGAGGCGAACACTGAAGCTTTCTTT. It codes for CASSLEANTEAFF.

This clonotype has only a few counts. CDR3 DNA: TGTGCCAGCCGGGACAGATATTTGAACACTGAAGCTTTCTTT. Amino acids: CASRDRYLNTEAFF. This chain links TRBV6-2 or TRBV6-3 with TRBJ1-1, with 7 positions matching TRBD1. Germline CDR1 reads MNHEY; CDR2 reads SVGEGT. Germline trimming cut 8 bases from V and 0 bases from J; bases unmatched to any gene: 6. This CDR3 is built from 14 residues.

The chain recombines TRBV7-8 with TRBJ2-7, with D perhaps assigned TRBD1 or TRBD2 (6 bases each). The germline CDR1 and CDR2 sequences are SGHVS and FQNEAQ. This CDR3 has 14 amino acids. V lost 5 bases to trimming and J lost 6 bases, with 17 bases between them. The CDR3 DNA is TGTGCCAGCAGCCAAATCGCTGGGGGGCCCGAGCAGTACTTC. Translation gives CASSQIAGGPEQYF. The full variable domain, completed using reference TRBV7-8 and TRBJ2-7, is GAGVSQSPRYKVAKRGQDVALRCDPISGHVSLFWYQQALGQGPEFLTYFQNEAQLDKSGLPSDRFFAERPEGSVSTLKIQRTQQEDSAVYLCASSQIAGGPEQYFGPGTRLTVT.

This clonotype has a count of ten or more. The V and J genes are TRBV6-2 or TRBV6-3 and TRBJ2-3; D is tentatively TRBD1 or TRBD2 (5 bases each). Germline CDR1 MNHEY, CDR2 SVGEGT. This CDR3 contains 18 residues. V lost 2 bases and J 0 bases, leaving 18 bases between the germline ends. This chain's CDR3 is CASSYGQGRGKSTDTQYF. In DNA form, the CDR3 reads TGTGCCAGCAGTTACGGACAAGGAAGAGGGAAAAGCACAGATACGCAGTATTTT.

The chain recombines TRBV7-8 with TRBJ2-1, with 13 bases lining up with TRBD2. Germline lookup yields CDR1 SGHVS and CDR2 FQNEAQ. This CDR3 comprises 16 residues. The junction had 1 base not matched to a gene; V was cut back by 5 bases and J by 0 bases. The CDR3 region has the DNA TGTGCCAGCAGCCGACTAGCGGGGGGCTCCTACAATGAGCAGTTCTTC. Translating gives CASSRLAGGSYNEQFF.

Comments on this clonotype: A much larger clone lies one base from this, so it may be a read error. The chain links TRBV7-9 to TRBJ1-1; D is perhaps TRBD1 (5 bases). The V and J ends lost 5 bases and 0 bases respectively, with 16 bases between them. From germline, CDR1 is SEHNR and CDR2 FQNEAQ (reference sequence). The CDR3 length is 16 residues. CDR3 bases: TGTGCCAGCAGCATATCGGGGGGAGTAATGAACACTGAAGCTTTCTTT. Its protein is CASSISGGVMNTEAFF.

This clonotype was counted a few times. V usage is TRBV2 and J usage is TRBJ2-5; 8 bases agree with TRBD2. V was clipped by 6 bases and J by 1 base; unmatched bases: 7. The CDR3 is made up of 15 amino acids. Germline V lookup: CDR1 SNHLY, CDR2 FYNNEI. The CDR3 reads CASSEVAGIQETQYF. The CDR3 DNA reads TGTGCCAGCAGCGAGGTAGCGGGGATCCAAGAGACCCAGTACTTC.

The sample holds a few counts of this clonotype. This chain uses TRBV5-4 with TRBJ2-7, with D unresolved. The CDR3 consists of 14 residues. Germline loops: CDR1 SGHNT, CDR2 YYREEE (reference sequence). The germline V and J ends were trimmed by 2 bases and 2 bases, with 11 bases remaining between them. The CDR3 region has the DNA TGTGCCAGCAGCTTAGTTGGAGCGACCTACGAGCAGTACTTC. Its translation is CASSLVGATYEQYF.

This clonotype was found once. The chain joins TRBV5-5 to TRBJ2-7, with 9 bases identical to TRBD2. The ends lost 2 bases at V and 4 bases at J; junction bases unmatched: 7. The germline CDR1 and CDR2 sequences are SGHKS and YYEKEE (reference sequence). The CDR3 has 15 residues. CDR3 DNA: TGTGCCAGCAGCTTTCGACTAGCGGCGGGGTACGAGCAGTACTTC. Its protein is CASSFRLAAGYEQYF.

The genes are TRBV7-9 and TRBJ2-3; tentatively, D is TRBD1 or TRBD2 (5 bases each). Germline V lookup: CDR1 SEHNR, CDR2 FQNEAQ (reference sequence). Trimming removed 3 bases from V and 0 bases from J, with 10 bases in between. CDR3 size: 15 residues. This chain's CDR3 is CASSFPGASTDTQYF. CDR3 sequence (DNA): TGTGCCAGCAGCTTTCCCGGGGCTAGCACAGATACGCAGTATTTT.

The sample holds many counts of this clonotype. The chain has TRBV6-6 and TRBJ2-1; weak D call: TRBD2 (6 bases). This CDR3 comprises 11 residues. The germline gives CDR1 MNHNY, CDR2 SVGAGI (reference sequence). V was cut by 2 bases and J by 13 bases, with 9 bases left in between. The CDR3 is CASSYRRGQFF. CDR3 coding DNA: TGTGCCAGCAGTTACAGGCGGGGACAGTTCTTC.

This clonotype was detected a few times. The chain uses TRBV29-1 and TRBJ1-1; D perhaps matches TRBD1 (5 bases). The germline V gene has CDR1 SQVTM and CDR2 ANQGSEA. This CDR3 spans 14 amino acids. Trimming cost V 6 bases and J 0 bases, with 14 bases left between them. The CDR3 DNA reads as TGCAGCGTGAGGGACCGTCTCATGAACACTGAAGCTTTCTTT. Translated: CSVRDRLMNTEAFF.

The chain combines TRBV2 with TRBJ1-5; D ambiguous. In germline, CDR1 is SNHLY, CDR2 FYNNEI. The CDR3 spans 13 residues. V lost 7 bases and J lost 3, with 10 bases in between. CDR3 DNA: TGTGCCAGCAAATCGGTTGACAATCAGCCCCAGCATTTT. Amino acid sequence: CASKSVDNQPQHF.

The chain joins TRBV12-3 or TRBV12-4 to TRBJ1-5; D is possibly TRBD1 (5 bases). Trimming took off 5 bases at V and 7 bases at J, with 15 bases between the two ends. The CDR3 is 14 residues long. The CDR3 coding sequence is TGTGCCAGCAGTCCAGACAGTCTTCGGCAGCCCCAGCATTTT. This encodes CASSPDSLRQPQHF.

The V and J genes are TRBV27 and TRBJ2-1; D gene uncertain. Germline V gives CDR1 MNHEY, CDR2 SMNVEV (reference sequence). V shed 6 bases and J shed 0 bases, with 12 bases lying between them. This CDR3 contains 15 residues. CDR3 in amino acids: CASRPDRSSYNEQFF. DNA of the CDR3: TGTGCCAGCAGACCGGACCGGAGCTCCTACAATGAGCAGTTCTTC.

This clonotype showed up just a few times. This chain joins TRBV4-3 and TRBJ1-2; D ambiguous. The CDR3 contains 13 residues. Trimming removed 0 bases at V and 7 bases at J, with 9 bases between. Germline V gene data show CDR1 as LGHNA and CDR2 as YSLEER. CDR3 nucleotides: TGCGCCAGCAGCCAAGATCTTAACGGTGGCTACACCTTC. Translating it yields CASSQDLNGGYTF.

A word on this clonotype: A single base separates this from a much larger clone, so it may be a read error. This CDR3 reads CGSTLLGNEQFF. The CDR3 bases are TGTGGCAGCACCCTACTAGGGAATGAGCAGTTCTTC. The chain is built from TRBV28 and TRBJ2-1; tentatively, D is TRBD2 (5 bases). Germline V lookup: CDR1 MDHEN, CDR2 SYDVKM. The CDR3 has 12 residues.

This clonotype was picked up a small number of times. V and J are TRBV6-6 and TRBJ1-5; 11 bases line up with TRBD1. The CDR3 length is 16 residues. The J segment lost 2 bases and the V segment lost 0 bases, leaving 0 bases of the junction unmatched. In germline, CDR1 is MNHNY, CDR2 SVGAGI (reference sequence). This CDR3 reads CASSYSGQGGNQPQHF. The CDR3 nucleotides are TGTGCCAGCAGTTACTCGGGACAGGGGGGCAATCAGCCCCAGCATTTT.